Below, 25 T cell receptor beta chains from the same sample are listed, as sequenced in a study of post-analysis software for immune sequencing data. Study results and caveats: TRBV5-6, TRBV5-1 and TRBV20-1 belonged to a set of five TRBV segments that were more frequent in patients than controls.

Their antigen targets remain unknown. cDNA libraries for TCR beta contained unique molecular identifiers. MiXCR, run by TCRdb on the PCR reads, gives a single entry per CDR3 protein. The sample lists 820,000 or so distinct CDR3 sequences, about 57% occurring once. The sample comprised blood. The receptors shown here come from a girl aged 10-17 years with multiple sclerosis.

Only a few counts were recorded for this clonotype. The V gene is TRBV20-1, the J gene TRBJ2-7; 8 bases map to TRBD2. The trim removed 6 bases at V and 0 bases at J, leaving 7 bases unmatched. Per germline, CDR1 DFQATT and CDR2 SNEGSKA (reference sequence). The CDR3 consists of 14 residues. Here the CDR3 DNA reads TGCAGTGCGGAAATAGCGGGGAGCTCCTACGAGCAGTACTTC. Amino acid sequence: CSAEIAGSSYEQYF.

V usage is TRBV27 and J usage is TRBJ2-5; 14 bases fit TRBD2. The CDR3 contains 16 residues. The germline V gene has CDR1 MNHEY and CDR2 SMNVEV (reference sequence). After removal of 4 bases from V and 2 bases from J, the junction contained 3 bases not matched to a gene. This CDR3 reads CASSYRLAGGQETQYF. The CDR3 DNA follows: TGTGCCAGCAGTTACCGACTAGCGGGGGGGCAAGAGACCCAGTACTTC.

The rearrangement uses TRBV28 and TRBJ2-3; D possibly corresponds to TRBD1 (5 bases). This CDR3 is built from 12 residues. Germline values: CDR1 MDHEN, CDR2 SYDVKM. Trimming took 6 bases from V and 7 from J, leaving 11 bases between them. DNA of the CDR3: TGTGCCAGCAGGGCGCCAGGGAATACGCAGTATTTT. It yields the protein CASRAPGNTQYF. Combining the CDR3 with reference TRBV28 and TRBJ2-3 gives the whole variable domain DVKVTQSSRYLVKRTGEKVFLECVQDMDHENMFWYRQDPGLGLRLIYFSYDVKMKEKGDIPEGYSVSREKKERFSLILESASTNQTSMYLCASRAPGNTQYFGPGTRLTVL.

The chain links TRBV25-1 to TRBJ2-3, with D perhaps TRBD1 or TRBD2 (5 bases each). Trimming took off 2 bases at V and 3 bases at J, with 9 bases between the two ends. CDR1 is MGHDK, CDR2 SYGVNS, per germline. The CDR3 runs to 14 residues. The chain's CDR3 is CASSEDSGTDTQYF. CDR3 in DNA: TGTGCCAGCAGTGAAGACAGCGGAACAGATACGCAGTATTTT.

This sequence joins TRBV5-1 and TRBJ2-1; 8 nucleotides align to TRBD2. The CDR3 extends over 18 amino acids. Trimming took 1 base from V and 2 from J; bases not matched to a gene: 11. Germline V gene sequence: CDR1 SGHRS, CDR2 YFSETQ. The CDR3 DNA reads as TGCGCCAGCAGCTTGAAACCTAGCGGGCGAAAGCCCTACAATGAGCAGTTCTTC. Amino acid sequence: CASSLKPSGRKPYNEQFF.

Points on this clonotype: Germline is not matched at one junction end, which may reflect a read error. This chain links TRBV7-3 with TRBJ2-1, with D possibly matching TRBD2 (7 bases). The CDR3 has 18 residues. CDR1 is SGHTA and CDR2 is FQGTGA in the germline V gene. As DNA, the CDR3 is TGTGCCAGCAGTTTAAGCCCCCTTAGGGGGGGGTCCTCTTTTGAGCAGTTCTTC. It translates to CASSLSPLRGGSSFEQFF. Based on the CDR3 plus reference TRBV7-3 and TRBJ2-1, the full variable domain is GAGVSQTPSNKVTEKGKYVELRCDPISGHTALYWYRQSLGQGPEFLIYFQGTGAADDSGLPNDRFFAVRPEGSVSTLKIQRTERGDSAVYLCASSLSPLRGGSSFEQFFGPGTRLTVL.

The V gene is TRBV20-1, the J gene TRBJ2-3, with D perhaps matching TRBD1 (6 bases). CDR1 and CDR2 (germline): DFQATT, SNEGSKA (reference sequence). The CDR3 extends over 13 amino acids. V was clipped by 5 bases and J by 6 bases, with 15 bases between them. The chain's CDR3 is CSAPRARGDTQYF. The CDR3 nucleotides read TGCAGTGCTCCCCGAGCGAGGGGGGATACGCAGTATTTT.

This clonotype appeared a few times. The chain recombines TRBV4-1 with TRBJ2-6, with unresolved D. Trimming took off 1 base at V and 0 bases at J, with 10 bases between the two ends. The CDR3 length is 17 residues. CDR1 is MGHRA, CDR2 YSYEKL, per germline. CDR3 nucleotides: TGCGCCAGCAGCCAAGGTTCTGGCCGCTCTGGGGCCAACGTCCTGACTTTC. Protein sequence: CASSQGSGRSGANVLTF.

Written as DNA, the CDR3 is TGTGCCAGCAGTTGGGACTACGAGCAGTACTTC. Translated: CASSWDYEQYF. This chain uses TRBV12-3 or TRBV12-4 with TRBJ2-7, with unresolved D. V dropped 4 bases and J dropped 3 bases, with 4 bases sitting between them. CDR3 length: 11 amino acids.

The V call is TRBV13, the J call TRBJ2-7; tentatively, D is TRBD2 (7 bases). The germline V gene encodes CDR1 PRHDT and CDR2 FYEKMQ (reference sequence). V lost 1 base, J lost 6 bases, and 13 bases lay in between. The CDR3 length is 14 residues. The CDR3 coding sequence is TGTGCCAGCAGCTTAGTACGGGAGGACAGCGAGCAGTACTTC. This encodes CASSLVREDSEQYF. Filled out from reference TRBV13 and TRBJ2-7, the complete variable domain reads AAGVIQSPRHLIKEKRETATLKCYPIPRHDTVYWYQQGPGQDPQFLISFYEKMQSDKGSIPDRFSAQQFSDYHSELNMSSLELGDSALYFCASSLVREDSEQYFGPGTRLTVT.

This clonotype was seen a few times. This sequence joins TRBV18 and TRBJ2-1; D tentatively fits TRBD1 or TRBD2 (5 bases each). V was cut by 3 bases and J by 7 bases, with 13 bases left in between. Germline V gives CDR1 KGHSH, CDR2 LQKENI. There are 14 residues in the CDR3. The CDR3 DNA follows: TGTGCCAGCTCACCGCAAGGGGAGCGGAATGAGCAGTTCTTC. Translation gives CASSPQGERNEQFF.

The chain uses TRBV20-1 and TRBJ2-1; 7 bases line up with TRBD2. The V and J ends lost 4 bases and 4 bases, in that order; junction bases with no gene match: 7. The CDR3 consists of 14 residues. Looked up from germline, CDR1 is DFQATT and CDR2 is SNEGSKA (reference sequence). The CDR3 DNA sequence: TGCAGTGCTATCTTGGCGGGGGAGTACAATGAGCAGTTCTTC. This sequence encodes CSAILAGEYNEQFF.

This clonotype has only a few counts. One end of the junction is discordant with germline, which a read error may explain. The rearrangement joins TRBV7-9 to TRBJ1-2; no clear D gene. This CDR3 region has 13 residues. CDR1 is SEHNR, CDR2 FQNEAQ, per germline (reference sequence). The CDR3 here is CASSFGVYYGYTF. The CDR3 bases are TGTGCCAGCAGTTTCGGAGTCTACTATGGTTACACCTTC.

The chain employs TRBV18 and TRBJ2-1, with D perhaps assigned TRBD1 or TRBD2 (5 bases each). V was clipped by 5 bases and J by 3 bases, with 14 bases between them. The CDR3 has 15 residues. CDR1 and CDR2 (germline): KGHSH, LQKENI. In DNA form, the CDR3 reads TGTGCCAGCTCAGACCGGGACGGGTACTACAATGAGCAGTTCTTC. It is translated as CASSDRDGYYNEQFF.

The rearrangement uses TRBV5-1 and TRBJ1-2; 12 nucleotides line up with TRBD1. Trimming at V came to 2 bases and at J to 11 bases, leaving 7 bases not matched to a gene. Germline V lookup: CDR1 SGHRS, CDR2 YFSETQ. This CDR3 region has 14 residues. Written as DNA, the CDR3 is TGCGCCAGCAGCTTCACCGGGACAGGGGGCGCATACACCTTC. Protein: CASSFTGTGGAYTF.

The V call is TRBV29-1, the J call TRBJ2-7; possible D gene TRBD1, 5 bases. This CDR3 region has 12 residues. Germline-derived CDR1 and CDR2 are SQVTM and ANQGSEA. Trimming took 8 bases from V and 0 from J, leaving 11 bases between them. CDR3 residues: CSTLDNSYEQYF. The CDR3 DNA is TGCAGCACCTTGGACAACTCCTACGAGCAGTACTTC.

The CDR3 reads CASNGDRDREQYF. CDR3 sequence (DNA): TGTGCCAGCAATGGGGACAGGGATCGCGAGCAGTACTTC. V usage is TRBV7-9 and J usage is TRBJ2-7; 9 nucleotides align to TRBD1. The length of the CDR3 is 13 residues. J lost 6 bases, V lost 7 bases, and 7 bases had no gene match. The germline gives CDR1 SEHNR, CDR2 FQNEAQ (reference sequence).

The genes are TRBV20-1 and TRBJ2-7; the match to TRBD2 covers 7 bases. The CDR3 consists of 14 residues. V lost 6 bases, J lost 0 bases, and 8 bases stayed unmatched. Germline V CDR1 and CDR2: DFQATT, SNEGSKA (reference sequence). The CDR3 nucleotides read TGCAGTGCCCTGGCGGCGGGGGACTCCTACGAGCAGTACTTC. This translates into CSALAAGDSYEQYF.

J is TRBJ2-4 and V is TRBV28; tentative D call: TRBD1 (5 bases). This CDR3 has 15 residues. The V gene's germline CDR1 is MDHEN and CDR2 SYDVKM. V dropped 6 bases and J dropped 0 bases, with 12 bases sitting between them. This CDR3 reads CASSRDRLAKNIQYF. In nucleotides, the CDR3 is TGTGCCAGCAGCCGTGACAGACTAGCCAAAAACATTCAGTACTTC.

This clonotype has only a few counts. The chain joins TRBV29-1 to TRBJ2-1, with no clear D. There are 15 residues in the CDR3. Trimming removed 3 bases at V and 0 bases at J, with 12 bases between. Germline CDR1 SQVTM, CDR2 ANQGSEA. The CDR3 nucleotides are TGCAGCGTTGACGGCACGACGCTCTCCTACAATGAGCAGTTCTTC. It codes for CSVDGTTLSYNEQFF.

This clonotype was counted ten times or more. The chain employs TRBV20-1 and TRBJ2-5, with 7 bases fitting TRBD1. The CDR3 sequence is 14 residues long. The germline gives CDR1 DFQATT, CDR2 SNEGSKA (reference sequence). Trimming cost V 5 bases and J 2 bases; bases outside gene matches: 8. CDR3 residues: CSAGTDREQETQYF. Here the CDR3 DNA reads TGCAGTGCTGGAACCGACAGGGAACAAGAGACCCAGTACTTC.

The table lists this clonotype with a few counts. The chain carries TRBV15 and TRBJ2-3; D ambiguous. Germline V gene sequence: CDR1 LNHNV, CDR2 YYDKDF (reference sequence). The V and J ends lost 3 bases and 5 bases respectively, with 3 bases between them. The length of the CDR3 is 11 residues. CDR3 loop: CATSSRDTQYF. DNA of the CDR3: TGTGCCACCAGCAGTCGAGATACGCAGTATTTT.

This clonotype was seen repeatedly, ten times or more. The chain links TRBV12-3 or TRBV12-4 to TRBJ1-1; 7 bases are a match to TRBD1. The CDR3 runs 13 residues. Trimming at V came to 3 bases and at J to 5 bases, leaving 3 bases not matched to a gene. CDR3 sequence: CASSLRQGTEAFF. The CDR3 region has the DNA TGTGCCAGCAGTTTGCGACAGGGTACTGAAGCTTTCTTT.

This clonotype was counted only a few times. The genes are TRBV4-1 and TRBJ1-2, with D possibly being TRBD1 (5 bases). CDR3 size: 16 residues. Germline V CDR1 and CDR2: MGHRA, YSYEKL. Trimming pared 1 base from V and 3 bases from J, leaving 15 bases between. DNA for the CDR3: TGCGCCAGCAGCCAAGCCCTAGGGGAGGCACACTATGGCTACACCTTC. It yields the protein CASSQALGEAHYGYTF.

This chain joins TRBV2 and TRBJ1-1, with D unclear. This CDR3 contains 12 residues. From germline, CDR1 is SNHLY and CDR2 FYNNEI. The V end was cut by 1 base, the J end by 5 bases, with 5 bases between. The chain's CDR3 is CASSEGRTEAFF. CDR3 DNA: TGTGCCAGCAGTGAAGGGAGGACTGAAGCTTTCTTT.